These 25 T cell receptor beta chains were sequenced from one sample in a study of cytomegalovirus exposure and HLA in healthy donors. The PCR was carried out with 60 Vbeta primers and 13 Jbeta primers. TCRdb's copy holds only in-frame clones and misses some; the assay was immunoSEQ multiplex PCR. This sample yields approximately 200,000 clones, of which 81% are seen a single time; around 2% belongs to the top ten. Sequences were obtained from PBMCs. All receptors come from a woman under 30 in good health and CMV-seropositive.

The genes are TRBV30 and TRBJ2-3, with 8 bases matching TRBD2. Losses at the gene ends were 0 bases for V and 1 base for J; bases not matched to a gene: 6. Germline V CDR1 and CDR2: GTSNPN, SVGIG (reference sequence). The CDR3 is made up of 16 amino acids. The CDR3 DNA sequence: TGTGCCTGGAGTGTAGGGCGGGGGGAAGGCACAGATACGCAGTATTTT. Translated: CAWSVGRGEGTDTQYF. Drawing the rest from reference TRBV30 and TRBJ2-3, the complete variable domain is SQTIHQWPATLVQPVGSPLSLECTVEGTSNPNLYWYRQAAGRGLQLLFYSVGIGQISSEVPQNLSASRPQDRQFILSSKKLLLSDSGFYLCAWSVGRGEGTDTQYFGPGTRLTVL.

V and J are TRBV7-2 and TRBJ1-1; 10 nucleotides match TRBD1. Germline values: CDR1 SGHTA, CDR2 FQGNSA. V lost 8 bases to trimming and J lost 4 bases; unmatched junction nucleotides: 7. The CDR3 totals 14 residues. Written as DNA, the CDR3 is TGTGCCAGCGGAGACAGGGGGCAGGTCACTGAAGCTTTCTTT. It yields the protein CASGDRGQVTEAFF.

The chain's CDR3 is CASSFRGPPGEETQYF. CDR3 in DNA: TGTGCCAGCAGCTTTCGAGGGCCCCCAGGCGAAGAGACCCAGTACTTC. The chain links TRBV11-3 to TRBJ2-5; possibly TRBD2 for D (5 bases). The V end lost 3 bases, the J end lost 3 bases, and 17 bases lay between the germline ends. Germline CDR1 is SGHNT and CDR2 is YENEEA. The CDR3 spans 16 residues.

The chain joins TRBV7-9 to TRBJ2-7, with D perhaps matching TRBD2 (6 bases). V lost 5 bases and J 2 bases, leaving 13 bases between the germline ends. This CDR3 has 14 residues. Germline CDR1 SEHNR, CDR2 FQNEAQ (reference sequence). In DNA form, the CDR3 reads TGTGCCAGCAGCCTATCCGGGAGCGCCTACGAGCAGTACTTC. Translated: CASSLSGSAYEQYF.

The chain has TRBV6-1 and TRBJ2-3; D perhaps matches TRBD1 (6 bases). Trimming stripped 2 bases from V and 3 bases from J, with 18 bases between. CDR1 and CDR2 (germline): MNHNS, SASEGT. CDR3 length: 17 residues. The CDR3 spells CASSETSPGEGTDTQYF. CDR3 coding DNA: TGTGCCAGCAGTGAAACGTCCCCAGGGGAAGGGACAGATACGCAGTATTTT.

The chain links TRBV2 to TRBJ2-1, with 11 bases fitting TRBD2. The CDR3 sequence is 16 residues long. V gave up 6 bases and J gave up 9 bases; unmatched junction bases: 13. Germline V CDR1 and CDR2: SNHLY, FYNNEI. CDR3 DNA sequence: TGTGCCAGCAGCCGTGCCCGGTCTAGCGGGGGGAGTGAGCAGTTCTTC. This encodes CASSRARSSGGSEQFF.

The chain uses TRBV19 and TRBJ2-7; D unresolved. CDR1 and CDR2 (germline): LNHDA, SQIVND (reference sequence). This CDR3 has 14 residues. V was pared by 2 bases and J by 0 bases, with 8 bases between. The CDR3 reads CASSITATSYEQYF. CDR3 sequence (DNA): TGTGCCAGTAGTATAACAGCAACCTCCTACGAGCAGTACTTC.

This clone was counted only a few times. This chain joins TRBV19 and TRBJ1-6, with unresolved D. V was clipped by 5 bases and J by 0 bases, with 11 bases between them. The CDR3 extends over 16 amino acids. Germline V gene sequence: CDR1 LNHDA, CDR2 SQIVND (reference sequence). CDR3 nucleotides: TGTGCCAGTAGTGCGGAGGAGAGCTCCTATAATTCACCCCTCCACTTT. It is translated as CASSAEESSYNSPLHF.

This clone was counted only a few times. The chain links TRBV30 to TRBJ1-5; maybe TRBD1 (6 bases). Germline CDR1 and CDR2: GTSNPN and SVGIG (reference sequence). The ends were cut back, 2 bases at V and 4 bases at J, with 12 bases in the middle. The length of the CDR3 is 14 residues. The CDR3 sequence is CAWSLGASNQPQHF. The CDR3 nucleotides are TGTGCCTGGAGTCTGGGGGCGTCAAATCAGCCCCAGCATTTT.

This clone showed up just a few times. The chain is built from TRBV19 and TRBJ1-2; tentatively, D is TRBD1 (6 bases). The CDR3 has 15 amino acids. V was shortened by 6 bases and J by 5 bases, with 19 bases between the two germline ends. Germline V gives CDR1 LNHDA, CDR2 SQIVND (reference sequence). The CDR3 sequence is CASREVGGRGYGYTF. For the CDR3, the DNA is TGTGCCAGTAGAGAGGTGGGGGGGCGCGGTTATGGCTACACCTTC.

The rearrangement links TRBV6-5 to TRBJ2-5, with D perhaps matching TRBD2 (6 bases). The germline CDR1 and CDR2 sequences are MNHEY and SVGAGI. Deletions cut 4 bases from V and 11 bases from J, with 23 bases between. This CDR3 spans 15 amino acids. CDR3 region: CASSFDTGPRREQYF. Here the CDR3 DNA reads TGTGCCAGCAGTTTCGATACGGGACCCCGGAGGGAGCAGTACTTC.

The chain is built from TRBV2 and TRBJ2-5; no clear D. Trimming stripped 7 bases from V and 0 bases from J, with 3 bases between. CDR3 length: 11 residues. Germline V lookup: CDR1 SNHLY, CDR2 FYNNEI. The CDR3 DNA follows: TGTGCCAGCACCAACCAAGAGACCCAGTACTTC. Protein product: CASTNQETQYF.

This clone was observed a few times. CDR3 in amino acids: CASKRTGGNEQFF. DNA of the CDR3: TGTGCCAGCAAACGGACAGGGGGCAATGAGCAGTTCTTC. The chain carries TRBV6-1 and TRBJ2-1; 10 bases fit TRBD1. The length of the CDR3 is 13 residues. The V segment lost 7 bases and the J segment 6 bases; nucleotides outside the gene matches: 3. Per germline, CDR1 MNHNS and CDR2 SASEGT.

The J gene is TRBJ1-1, the V gene TRBV5-6; D may be TRBD1 (5 bases). Trimming left V 1 base short and J 8 bases short, with 12 bases between. The CDR3 has 13 amino acids. Per the germline V gene, CDR1 is SGHDT and CDR2 is YYEEEE. CDR3 sequence reads: CASSLMSGGEAFF. Written as DNA, the CDR3 is TGTGCCAGCAGCTTGATGTCGGGGGGGGAAGCTTTCTTT.

The V and J genes are TRBV30 and TRBJ2-5, with D possibly matching TRBD1 (5 bases). Germline loops: CDR1 GTSNPN, CDR2 SVGIG (reference sequence). Trimming took 2 bases from V and 5 from J, leaving 12 bases between them. This CDR3 is built from 13 residues. CDR3 nucleotide sequence: TGTGCCTGGAGTTCAGGGTTTTGGGAGACCCAGTACTTC. Amino acid sequence: CAWSSGFWETQYF.

The V call is TRBV5-5, the J call TRBJ2-1, with 8 bases that match TRBD1. CDR3 length: 16 amino acids. In germline, CDR1 is SGHKS, CDR2 YYEKEE (reference sequence). With 9 bases clipped from V and 8 bases from J, the junction kept 19 bases outside the gene matches. The CDR3 sequence: CATTYTPTDRAHEQFF. The CDR3 DNA reads TGTGCCACGACCTACACCCCCACGGACAGGGCACATGAGCAGTTCTTC.

This sequence joins TRBV7-2 and TRBJ1-5; D uncertain. CDR3 length: 14 residues. CDR1 SGHTA and CDR2 FQGNSA come from the germline V gene. V was cut by 4 bases and J by 3 bases, with 10 bases left in between. This chain's CDR3 is CASSSRRNNQPQHF. CDR3 DNA sequence: TGTGCCAGCAGCTCGCGGAGAAACAATCAGCCCCAGCATTTT.

The genes are TRBV18 and TRBJ2-7; 11 nucleotides match TRBD2. The CDR3 covers 15 residues. V trimming: 6 bases; J trimming: 3 bases; junction bases outside the gene matches: 7. CDR1 KGHSH and CDR2 LQKENI come from the germline V gene. CDR3 in amino acids: CASSPGTSGIYEQYV. CDR3 nucleotides: TGTGCCAGCTCCCCCGGGACTAGCGGCATCTACGAGCAGTACGTC.

The chain recombines TRBV4-2 with TRBJ1-2; D is ambiguous. Trimming took off 4 bases at V and 5 bases at J, with 17 bases between the two ends. Germline values: CDR1 LGHNA, CDR2 YNFKEQ. The CDR3 consists of 15 residues. In DNA, the CDR3 is TGTGCCAGCAGCCGAGAGCAGCGGCCCCCATATGGCTACACCTTC. Protein product: CASSREQRPPYGYTF.

V and J are TRBV30 and TRBJ2-3, with D perhaps matching TRBD1 (6 bases). The CDR3 is 13 residues long. With 2 bases removed from V and 3 bases from J, the gap between germline ends came to 9 bases. Germline loops: CDR1 GTSNPN, CDR2 SVGIG (reference sequence). Here the CDR3 reads CAWSPTGTDTQYF. Here the CDR3 DNA reads TGTGCCTGGAGTCCTACAGGGACAGATACGCAGTATTTT.

This chain links TRBV19 with TRBJ1-6, with D possibly being TRBD1 (6 bases). CDR3 size: 17 residues. The germline V gene has CDR1 LNHDA and CDR2 SQIVND (reference sequence). V was shortened by 3 bases and J by 0 bases, with 12 bases between the two germline ends. CDR3 region: CASSMGAESSYNSPLHF. DNA for the CDR3: TGTGCCAGTAGTATGGGGGCGGAAAGCTCCTATAATTCACCCCTCCACTTT.

The genes are TRBV29-1 and TRBJ2-6; D is undetermined. Germline V CDR1 and CDR2: SQVTM, ANQGSEA. The CDR3 contains 15 residues. The CDR3 spells CSAGQAGSGANVLTF. The CDR3 DNA sequence: TGCAGTGCTGGGCAGGCTGGCTCTGGGGCCAACGTCCTGACTTTC.

The V and J genes are TRBV5-1 and TRBJ1-1; a weak D match, TRBD1 (5 bases). V lost 6 bases and J 6 bases, leaving 15 bases between the germline ends. CDR1 is SGHRS and CDR2 is YFSETQ in the germline V gene. CDR3 size: 13 residues. Here the CDR3 DNA reads TGCGCCAGCACCGACAGTTGGGTCCCTGAAGCTTTCTTT. The encoded protein is CASTDSWVPEAFF.

The chain carries TRBV29-1 and TRBJ1-1; D is unresolved. The CDR3 length is 13 residues. CDR1 is SQVTM, CDR2 ANQGSEA, per germline. The V end was cut by 7 bases, the J end by 2 bases, with 14 bases between. The CDR3: CSAQKGGNTEAFF. In DNA, the CDR3 is TGCAGCGCCCAAAAAGGAGGCAACACTGAAGCTTTCTTT.

This chain links TRBV7-2 with TRBJ2-1; D is uncertain. The CDR3 length is 14 residues. V was shortened by 2 bases and J by 0 bases, with 5 bases between the two germline ends. CDR1 is SGHTA and CDR2 is FQGNSA in the germline V gene. The CDR3 loop reads CASSLTRSYNEQFF. The CDR3 nucleotides are TGTGCCAGCAGCTTAACGCGCTCCTACAATGAGCAGTTCTTC.